The clone carrying this T cell receptor (beta chain) has a count of ten or more. Its antigen is unknown. The CDR3 is made up of 8 amino acids. CDR1 is DFQATT, CDR2 SNEGSKA, per germline (reference sequence). V was cut by 4 bases and J by 11 bases, with 5 bases left in between. The data are from a study of response to subunit inactivated influenza vaccine. TCRdb reanalysed the RT-PCR reads using MiXCR and keeps one entry per CDR3 protein. The top ten clones hold about 7.8% of a sample with more than 200,000 distinct CDR3 sequences, approximately 12% of them seen once. General study findings and limits: Each seasonal flu vaccination may recruit only limited new T cells, authors suggested.

The sequence came from a man between 50 and 59 years old who received an inactivated influenza vaccine. Specimen: non-naive T cells sorted from PBMCs, collected around two weeks before vaccination. This chain joins TRBV20-1 and TRBJ1-1; no firm D call. The CDR3 region is CSANWAFF. As DNA, the CDR3 is TGCAGTGCTAATTGGGCTTTCTTT.